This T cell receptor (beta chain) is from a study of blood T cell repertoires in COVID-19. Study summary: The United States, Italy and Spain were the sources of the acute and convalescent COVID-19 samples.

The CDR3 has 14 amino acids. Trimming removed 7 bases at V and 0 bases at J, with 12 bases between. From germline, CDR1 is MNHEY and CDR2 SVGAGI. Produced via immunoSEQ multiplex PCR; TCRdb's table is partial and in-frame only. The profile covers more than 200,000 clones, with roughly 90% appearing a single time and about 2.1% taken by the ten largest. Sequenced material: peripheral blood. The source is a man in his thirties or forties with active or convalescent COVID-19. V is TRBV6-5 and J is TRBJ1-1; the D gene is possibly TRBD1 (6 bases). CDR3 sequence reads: CASIRDTLNTEAFF. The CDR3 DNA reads TGTGCCAGCATAAGGGACACGTTGAACACTGAAGCTTTCTTT.